Presented here are 8 T cell receptor beta chains from one specimen sequenced in a study of blood T cell repertoires in COVID-19 (TCRdb year 2020). The library was made by the immunoSEQ multiplex PCR assay. TCRdb provides this immuneACCESS table in a form limited to in-frame rearrangements. Some clones are lacking; in checked studies, under half of them reflect an unresolved V gene, and why the rest are absent is not known. This sample is represented by roughly 200,000 clones; just under 90% of them were singletons. Around 3.7% of the sample lies in the top ten. Sequencing input: PBMCs or T cells enriched from blood (not recorded which). All receptors come from a woman under 40 with acute COVID-19.

V is TRBV11-2 and J is TRBJ2-1; 7 bases are a match to TRBD1. Trimming removed 3 bases from V and 7 bases from J; junction bases left unmatched: 6. This CDR3 region has 14 residues. CDR1 is SGHAT and CDR2 is FQNNGV in the germline V gene. CDR3 nucleotide sequence: TGTGCCAGCAGCTTCGGACAGGTAGGGAATGAGCAGTTCTTC. Its protein is CASSFGQVGNEQFF.

The chain joins TRBV5-4 to TRBJ2-1; TRBD2 aligns across 8 bases. The J segment lost 4 bases and the V segment lost 1 base, leaving 4 bases of the junction unmatched. There are 15 residues in the CDR3. The V gene's germline CDR1 is SGHNT and CDR2 YYREEE (reference sequence). In DNA form, the CDR3 reads TGTGCCAGCAGCTTGTCGAGCGGGGGATACAATGAGCAGTTCTTC. Protein sequence: CASSLSSGGYNEQFF.

The chain couples TRBV19 to TRBJ1-6; possibly TRBD1 for D (6 bases). This CDR3 has 16 amino acids. V dropped 3 bases and J dropped 8 bases, with 17 bases sitting between them. Looked up from germline, CDR1 is LNHDA and CDR2 is SQIVND (reference sequence). Written as DNA, the CDR3 is TGTGCCAGTAGTATGGTGGGGCCGGGGGGCGATTCACCCCTCCACTTT. This gives the protein CASSMVGPGGDSPLHF.

The rearrangement joins TRBV28 to TRBJ1-5; D call uncertain. The V end lost 6 bases, the J end lost 1 base, and 13 bases lay between the germline ends. The CDR3 sequence is 15 residues long. The V gene's germline CDR1 is MDHEN and CDR2 SYDVKM. CDR3 sequence reads: CASSPPGSSNQPQHF. The CDR3 DNA is TGTGCCAGCAGCCCCCCGGGGTCCAGCAATCAGCCCCAGCATTTT. Full variable domain (rest looked up from reference TRBV28 and TRBJ1-5): DVKVTQSSRYLVKRTGEKVFLECVQDMDHENMFWYRQDPGLGLRLIYFSYDVKMKEKGDIPEGYSVSREKKERFSLILESASTNQTSMYLCASSPPGSSNQPQHFGDGTRLSIL.

The V and J genes are TRBV4-1 and TRBJ2-3, with 11 nucleotides matching TRBD2. Per germline, CDR1 MGHRA and CDR2 YSYEKL. V lost 4 bases, J lost 6 bases, and 21 bases stayed unmatched. This CDR3 is 20 amino acids long. The chain's CDR3 is CASSLPSSSPLAGGPDTQYF. The CDR3 DNA is TGCGCCAGCAGCCTCCCTTCCTCATCACCCTTAGCGGGGGGGCCGGATACGCAGTATTTT.

The V and J genes are TRBV13 and TRBJ2-1, with D possibly being TRBD1 (5 bases). V was cut by 2 bases and J by 0 bases, with 11 bases left in between. This CDR3 is 16 amino acids long. Germline V gene data show CDR1 as PRHDT and CDR2 as FYEKMQ (reference sequence). The DNA of the CDR3 is TGTGCCAGCAGCTTATGGGGCCGGGCCTCCTACAATGAGCAGTTCTTC. Translated: CASSLWGRASYNEQFF. The full variable domain, completed using reference TRBV13 and TRBJ2-1, is AAGVIQSPRHLIKEKRETATLKCYPIPRHDTVYWYQQGPGQDPQFLISFYEKMQSDKGSIPDRFSAQQFSDYHSELNMSSLELGDSALYFCASSLWGRASYNEQFFGPGTRLTVL.

V and J are TRBV6-5 and TRBJ1-5, with a possible D match to TRBD1 (6 bases). CDR3 length: 15 amino acids. V gave up 8 bases and J gave up 3 bases, with 17 bases separating them. CDR1 is MNHEY and CDR2 is SVGAGI in the germline V gene. CDR3 nucleotides: TGTGCCAGCTTCTTGACCGGGACATACAATCAGCCCCAGCATTTT. Its protein product is CASFLTGTYNQPQHF.

V usage is TRBV5-1 and J usage is TRBJ1-4, with D perhaps TRBD1 (6 bases). Germline CDR1 is SGHRS and CDR2 is YFSETQ. This CDR3 has 15 residues. The ends were cut back, 0 bases at V and 4 bases at J, with 10 bases in the middle. This CDR3 is CASSLDRVGNEKLFF. The CDR3, as DNA: TGCGCCAGCAGCTTGGACAGGGTCGGTAATGAAAAACTGTTTTTT.